This TCR beta chain was identified in a study of cytomegalovirus exposure and HLA in healthy donors. Study-wide context: Earlier, approximately 110 million unique TCR beta sequences were recovered from approximately 180 million T cells by an analysis.

The CDR3 is made up of 17 amino acids. Trimming removed 2 bases at V and 5 bases at J, with 21 bases between. Germline loops: CDR1 MDHEN, CDR2 SYDVKM. Notes on this clone: What it binds is unknown.

A multiplex PCR was run with 60 Vbeta primers and 13 Jbeta primers. Measured with immunoSEQ multiplex PCR; TCRdb has only the in-frame clones, and not every one. The sample includes about 35,000 clones, about 80% seen only once; the top ten take 6%. General study points: Per published accounts, TCR beta sequences correctly predicted the HLA-A and HLA-B alleles of most subjects. In a later analysis, at a false discovery rate of 0.05, some 17,000 TCR beta sequences were associated with HLA alleles. Highly shared sequence variants in one cluster were likely a sequencing artifact.

Sequences were obtained from PBMCs. This chain links TRBV28 with TRBJ1-1; D call uncertain. This clonotype was obtained from a male donor in good health and CMV-seronegative. In DNA form, the CDR3 reads TGTGCCAGCAGTTTAGCCCGTATTGGAGGCGGTAGGACTGAAGCTTTCTTT. Its protein is CASSLARIGGGRTEAFF. Full variable domain (rest looked up from reference TRBV28 and TRBJ1-1): DVKVTQSSRYLVKRTGEKVFLECVQDMDHENMFWYRQDPGLGLRLIYFSYDVKMKEKGDIPEGYSVSREKKERFSLILESASTNQTSMYLCASSLARIGGGRTEAFFGQGTRLTVV.